The 22 T cell receptor beta chains listed next were all sequenced from one sample in a study of neurological immune-mediated disorders. TCRdb processed the 5' RACE reads anew with MiXCR; each CDR3 protein has one entry. Among about 92,000 distinct CDR3 sequences, around 3.4% were seen once, and the ten largest hold just under 3%. The sequenced sample was PBMCs. These receptors all come from a woman aged 45 to 65 with multiple sclerosis.

This clonotype was detected ten times or more. The chain recombines TRBV2 with TRBJ1-4; D might be TRBD1 (5 bases). CDR1 is SNHLY and CDR2 is FYNNEI in the germline V gene. Trimming cost V 7 bases and J 5 bases, with 14 bases left between them. The CDR3 covers 14 residues. CDR3 in amino acids: CASNIDRLNEKLFF. The CDR3 nucleotides read TGTGCCAGCAATATTGACAGATTAAATGAAAAACTGTTTTTT.

This clonotype was seen a handful of times. This rearrangement joins TRBV6-5 to TRBJ2-7; no firm D call. The CDR3 runs to 14 residues. Deletions cut 2 bases from V and 0 bases from J, with 8 bases between. The germline gives CDR1 MNHEY, CDR2 SVGAGI. CDR3 sequence (DNA): TGTGCCAGCAGTTACCCTCCGAGCTCCTACGAGCAGTACTTC. Translation gives CASSYPPSSYEQYF.

This rearrangement joins TRBV20-1 to TRBJ2-3; possible D gene TRBD2, 5 bases. V was clipped by 1 base and J by 0 bases, with 11 bases between them. The CDR3 covers 15 residues. Looked up from germline, CDR1 is DFQATT and CDR2 is SNEGSKA (reference sequence). The CDR3 sequence is CSARVAGLSTDTQYF. CDR3 nucleotides: TGCAGTGCTAGAGTGGCGGGCCTTAGCACAGATACGCAGTATTTT.

This clonotype was observed many times. The chain has TRBV20-1 and TRBJ2-7; possible D gene TRBD1, 5 bases. The CDR3 contains 11 residues. The V end lost 7 bases, the J end lost 3 bases, and 10 bases lay between the germline ends. Germline CDR1 reads DFQATT; CDR2 reads SNEGSKA (reference sequence). This chain's CDR3 is CSVLQGYEQYF. The CDR3 nucleotides read TGCAGTGTTCTGCAGGGCTACGAGCAGTACTTC.

This clonotype was seen ten or more times. The chain has TRBV7-2 and TRBJ2-2; D perhaps matches TRBD1 (5 bases). The CDR3 extends over 19 amino acids. Germline CDR1 and CDR2: SGHTA and FQGNSA. The germline V and J ends were trimmed by 2 bases and 6 bases, with 25 bases remaining between them. In DNA form, the CDR3 reads TGTGCCAGCAGCTTAAGATTGAATGGGTTTCAGGGTACTGCCGGGGAGCTGTTTTTT. Translation gives CASSLRLNGFQGTAGELFF.

This clonotype was seen repeatedly, ten times or more. The chain is built from TRBV5-1 and TRBJ2-3; a weak D match, TRBD1 (6 bases). Trimming took off 3 bases at V and 2 bases at J, with 13 bases between the two ends. From germline, CDR1 is SGHRS and CDR2 YFSETQ. This CDR3 region has 15 residues. DNA for the CDR3: TGCGCCAGCAGCTCTGGAACAGGGTCCACAGATACGCAGTATTTT. Its translation is CASSSGTGSTDTQYF.

This clonotype was seen many times. The J gene is TRBJ1-2, the V gene TRBV7-2; D is possibly TRBD1 (5 bases). Germline V gives CDR1 SGHTA, CDR2 FQGNSA. V dropped 1 base and J dropped 8 bases, with 17 bases sitting between them. CDR3 length: 15 amino acids. CDR3 region: CASSLDGQGIGGYTF. The CDR3, as DNA: TGTGCCAGCAGCTTAGATGGGCAGGGCATCGGAGGCTACACCTTC.

This clonotype was picked up many times. The chain links TRBV7-2 to TRBJ2-7; 10 nucleotides align to TRBD2. The length of the CDR3 is 16 residues. CDR1 is SGHTA, CDR2 FQGNSA, per germline. With V trimmed by 1 base and J by 3 bases, 6 bases remained unmatched. CDR3 sequence (DNA): TGTGCCAGCAGCTTAGATAGCGGGGGGAATTTCTACGAGCAGTACTTC. Amino acids: CASSLDSGGNFYEQYF. Full variable domain (rest looked up from reference TRBV7-2 and TRBJ2-7): GAGVSQSPSNKVTEKGKDVELRCDPISGHTALYWYRQSLGQGLEFLIYFQGNSAPDKSGLPSDRFSAERTGGSVSTLTIQRTQQEDSAVYLCASSLDSGGNFYEQYFGPGTRLTVT.

This clonotype has a count of ten or more. V is TRBV5-1 and J is TRBJ2-7; 8 nucleotides agree with TRBD2. Germline values: CDR1 SGHRS, CDR2 YFSETQ. The CDR3 has 15 residues. After removal of 0 bases from V and 2 bases from J, the junction contained 4 bases not matched to a gene. The CDR3 DNA follows: TGCGCCAGCAGCTTGGCCACTAGCGGAACCTACGAGCAGTACTTC. Amino acid sequence: CASSLATSGTYEQYF.

This clonotype showed up many times. The V and J genes are TRBV3-1 and TRBJ1-2, with TRBD1 matching 8 bases. The CDR3 runs to 15 residues. J lost 3 bases, V lost 4 bases, and 7 bases had no gene match. Germline V gene lookup returns CDR1 LGHDT and CDR2 YNNKEL (reference sequence). The CDR3 DNA reads TGTGCCAGCAGCCGTCAGGGGGCGGGTCACTATGGCTACACCTTC. It is translated as CASSRQGAGHYGYTF.

This clonotype appeared many times. The rearrangement uses TRBV29-1 and TRBJ1-2, with D tentatively TRBD1 (6 bases). Germline V gene data show CDR1 as SQVTM and CDR2 as ANQGSEA. V was cut by 3 bases and J by 4 bases, with 9 bases left in between. The CDR3 is 12 residues long. As DNA, the CDR3 is TGCAGCGTTGACAGGGGAAGCTATGGCTACACCTTC. This sequence encodes CSVDRGSYGYTF. Together with reference TRBV29-1 and TRBJ1-2, the CDR3 gives the full variable domain: SAVISQKPSRDICQRGTSLTIQCQVDSQVTMMFWYRQQPGQSLTLIATANQGSEATYESGFVIDKFPISRPNLTFSTLTVSNMSPEDSSIYLCSVDRGSYGYTFGSGTRLTVV.

This clonotype was seen repeatedly, ten times or more. The V call is TRBV12-3 or TRBV12-4, the J call TRBJ1-6; no firm D call. The CDR3 is 13 amino acids. V gave up 0 bases and J gave up 9 bases, with 6 bases separating them. CDR3 nucleotides: TGTGCCAGCAGTTTAGCCCCCGGTTCACCCCTCCACTTT. Translated: CASSLAPGSPLHF.

This clonotype occurred many times. The genes are TRBV4-2 and TRBJ2-5; D tentatively fits TRBD1 or TRBD2 (5 bases each). The CDR3 is 16 residues long. Trimming left V 5 bases short and J 4 bases short, with 20 bases between. Germline CDR1 and CDR2: LGHNA and YNFKEQ. The CDR3 sequence: CASSSAVGEIRETQYF. The CDR3 nucleotides are TGTGCCAGCAGCTCGGCGGTAGGGGAGATTCGAGAGACCCAGTACTTC.

This clonotype has at least ten counts. This sequence joins TRBV12-3 or TRBV12-4 and TRBJ2-5; 10 bases fit TRBD1. CDR3 length: 15 amino acids. Trimming cost V 5 bases and J 5 bases; bases outside gene matches: 8. The CDR3 reads CASSPRDRGWETQYF. In nucleotides, the CDR3 is TGTGCCAGCAGTCCGAGGGACAGGGGCTGGGAGACCCAGTACTTC.

This clonotype appeared many times. The chain has TRBV29-1 and TRBJ1-3, with 9 bases aligning to TRBD1. CDR3 length: 14 residues. V shed 5 bases, J shed 1 base, and the junction held 3 bases outside the gene matches. Looked up from germline, CDR1 is SQVTM and CDR2 is ANQGSEA. The CDR3 here is CSVRDRGSGNTIYF. Written as DNA, the CDR3 is TGCAGCGTTCGAGACAGGGGGTCTGGAAACACCATATATTTT.

This clonotype appeared many times. The chain has TRBV7-2 and TRBJ1-1, with D hard to call. This CDR3 comprises 16 residues. Germline CDR1 reads SGHTA; CDR2 reads FQGNSA. Trimming took 0 bases from V and 1 from J, leaving 12 bases between them. This CDR3 reads CASSLAPERSNTEAFF. As DNA, the CDR3 is TGTGCCAGCAGCTTAGCGCCTGAGAGGTCGAACACTGAAGCTTTCTTT. Drawing the rest from reference TRBV7-2 and TRBJ1-1, the complete variable domain is GAGVSQSPSNKVTEKGKDVELRCDPISGHTALYWYRQSLGQGLEFLIYFQGNSAPDKSGLPSDRFSAERTGGSVSTLTIQRTQQEDSAVYLCASSLAPERSNTEAFFGQGTRLTVV.

This clonotype was recorded many times. The chain has TRBV6-2 or TRBV6-3 and TRBJ2-7; D unclear. This CDR3 is built from 13 residues. Trimming shortened V by 5 bases and J by 4 bases, and 12 bases separated the two germline ends. Germline values: CDR1 MNHEY, CDR2 SVGEGT. This CDR3 is CASSTRTVYEQYF. As DNA, the CDR3 is TGTGCCAGCAGTACCCGGACGGTGTACGAGCAGTACTTC.

This clonotype has at least ten counts. This chain joins TRBV15 and TRBJ2-4, with D perhaps being TRBD1 or TRBD2 (5 bases each). CDR1 and CDR2 (germline): LNHNV, YYDKDF (reference sequence). The CDR3 consists of 16 residues. V lost 3 bases and J lost 0, with 12 bases in between. CDR3 sequence: CATSSHRGVAKNIQYF. The CDR3 DNA is TGTGCCACCAGCAGCCACCGAGGGGTAGCCAAAAACATTCAGTACTTC.

This clonotype was seen repeatedly, ten times or more. The CDR3 coding sequence is TGCAGTGCTAAAGGACTAGCGGGGGAGACCCAGTACTTC. The encoded protein is CSAKGLAGETQYF. This chain joins TRBV20-1 and TRBJ2-5; 12 positions match TRBD2. V dropped 4 bases and J dropped 5; count of bases not matched to a gene: 2. Germline CDR1 is DFQATT and CDR2 is SNEGSKA (reference sequence). The length of the CDR3 is 13 residues.

In this sample, this clonotype turned up many times. The gene calls are TRBV20-1 and TRBJ1-5; 8 bases are shared with TRBD1. CDR3 size: 13 residues. J gave up 6 bases and V 5 bases, and 6 bases lay outside the gene matches. The germline CDR1 and CDR2 sequences are DFQATT and SNEGSKA (reference sequence). The DNA for the CDR3 is TGCAGTGCTGGACAGGGCGAGAGTCAGCCCCAGCATTTT. This codes for CSAGQGESQPQHF.

Many counts were recorded for this clonotype. This chain uses TRBV7-2 with TRBJ1-5, with D possibly TRBD1 on 5 matching bases. This CDR3 contains 15 residues. Germline V gene data show CDR1 as SGHTA and CDR2 as FQGNSA. The germline V and J ends were trimmed by 1 base and 1 base, with 8 bases remaining between them. The CDR3 loop is CASSLGGESNQPQHF. In nucleotides, the CDR3 is TGTGCCAGCAGCTTAGGGGGGGAGAGCAATCAGCCCCAGCATTTT.

At least ten counts were recorded for this clonotype. The chain couples TRBV7-9 to TRBJ2-7, with no clear D. The CDR3 extends over 16 amino acids. With 5 bases removed from V and 7 bases from J, the gap between germline ends came to 24 bases. Germline V gene sequence: CDR1 SEHNR, CDR2 FQNEAQ (reference sequence). The CDR3 sequence: CASSPPAGDRIWEQYF. CDR3 nucleotides: TGTGCCAGCAGCCCGCCTGCAGGCGATAGAATCTGGGAGCAGTACTTC.